This T cell receptor (beta chain) derives from a study of blood T cell repertoires in COVID-19. Study information: From the United States, Italy and Spain came samples of acute and convalescent COVID-19. Sample material is recorded as cDNA or gDNA derived from T cells, B-cell-depleted T cells, or PBMCs.

The CDR3 runs 15 residues. Germline V gives CDR1 MDHEN, CDR2 SYDVKM. The junction had 13 bases not matched to a gene; V was cut back by 7 bases and J by 4 bases. Only one count was recorded for this clone. In the authors' workflow: Estimation of nucleated cell counts relied on the amplification of reference gene primers. Sequencing used immunoSEQ multiplex PCR; TCRdb keeps in-frame clones, though not all of them. The V and J calls and clone size were taken over from that table, and D and trimming were inferred from the DNA. The sample holds hundreds of thousands of clones, around 89% seen once. The TCR originated in a woman aged 55-75 years with acute or convalescent COVID-19. The rearrangement joins TRBV28 to TRBJ2-7; 7 bases are a match to TRBD1. Sequenced: peripheral blood. The CDR3 protein is CASIRTGQLRYEQYF. CDR3 DNA sequence: TGTGCCAGCATAAGGACGGGACAGCTCCGGTACGAGCAGTACTTC.